This section outlines one TCR beta chain sequence together with its context. Its antigen specificity is not known. This could be a read error, since a much larger clone is one nucleotide away. In the ophthalmopathy patients, disease was moderately to severely active, with a Clinical Activity Score of 3 or more, a NOSPECS grade of 4 or more, and a duration of less than 3 months. Patients with uncontrolled infections, other autoimmune diseases, pregnancy or lactation were excluded. Diagnoses were established on the basis of clinical symptoms, serum thyroxine and TRAb, thyroid ultrasound, and orbital computed tomography. PBMCs were isolated from more than 8 ml of fresh peripheral blood by Ficoll-Paque density gradient centrifugation. Total RNA was extracted with Trizol reagent, and quality was checked on an Agilent 2100 Bioanalyzer. After removal of 0 bases from V and 5 bases from J, the junction retains 8 bases not matched to a gene. Inclusive of the bounding cysteine and phenylalanine, the CDR3 is 16 residues long. Only the CDR3 part of the read is kept: 48 bases, read in frame from the first base. The germline V gene specifies SGHRS as CDR1 and YFSETQ as CDR2.

TCR beta CDR3 regions were amplified from RNA transcripts. For the first round of RT-PCR on the TCR CDR3, the HTBI primer set was used together with the Qiagen OneStep RT-PCR kit. A second multiplex PCR round built the libraries, followed by size selection and purification. The libraries were sequenced on an Illumina HiSeq2000 using paired-end 100 bp reads. From the authors' description of their analysis: Raw data were processed with SOAPnuke, discarding reads with adapters, uncalled bases, mean Phred below 15, or no exact constant-primer or identifier match. High-quality paired reads were merged using COPE v1.2.5, and each unique nucleotide sequence was defined as a clonotype. Clonotypes were aligned to IMGT TRBV, TRBD and TRBJ reference segments using MiTCR v1.1. The analysis was restricted to V-J combinations with a frequency above 0.0001, which together covered 99% to 99.2% of the repertoires. The TCS score was defined as F50 (clonal expansion) divided by E x V (chaos), with BLOSUM62-based TCRdist calculated between CDR3 peptides within each V-J. Welch's t-statistics and random forest reduced several hundred V-J features to fewer than 15, which were used in a naive Bayes classifier (R e1071). TCRdb reran the public reads through fastp at Q25 and MiXCR, keeping productive beta chains. Duplicate CDR3 protein sequences are folded into a single record with the most common DNA and genes. TCRdb assigned the V and J calls; the authors' analysis was not used. The sample records approximately 380,000 distinct CDR3 sequences, about an eighth of which are singletons. In total, the top ten clones hold under 30% of the sample.

This entry belongs to a study of T cells in Graves' hyperthyroidism and ophthalmopathy (dated by TCRdb to between 2018 and 2020). Study-level background: Peripheral blood was collected at initial diagnosis, before any treatment. To identify distinguishing TCR V-J signatures, a discovery cohort of about 100 patients was used, comprising 43 with Graves' ophthalmopathy and approximately 57 with stable Graves' hyperthyroidism. An independent validation cohort of 18 to 20 hyperthyroidism patients and about 16 patients who later progressed to ophthalmopathy tested prospective prediction of ophthalmopathy. The 90 to 100 discovery patients were randomly split 7:3 into training and test sets. The study also compared thyroid tissue and blood T-cell repertoires from five or six Graves' hyperthyroidism patients. After sampling, hyperthyroidism patients received methimazole starting at 30 mg daily, and ophthalmopathy patients received high-dose intravenous methylprednisolone. The paper describes TCR Vbeta CDR3 sequencing of 135 peripheral blood samples, made up of 40 to 45 ophthalmopathy patients, 70 to 75 hyperthyroidism patients and roughly 17 progressor patients. Overall study outcomes, separate from this receptor: In cross-validation, a model built on a 13 V-J signature told ophthalmopathy apart from stable hyperthyroidism with roughly 87% sensitivity and about 81% specificity, and in testing the same model reached 80%/75%. No statistical method was used to set the sample size in advance, and investigators knew the group allocation. In validation, progression to ophthalmopathy was predicted by the model with nearly 71% sensitivity and 72.22% specificity, a median of about 6.4 months before onset. Most expanded thyroid clonotypes (frequency above 0.001) were also detected in blood, a finding suggesting that blood repertoires may reflect thyroid immune responses.

The source is a man in his forties or fifties with Graves' ophthalmopathy. The sequence links TRBV5-1 to TRBJ2-1; 7 bases in the junction line up with TRBD1. The sequenced sample was blood. This receptor has the CDR3 CASSLGPGGSHNEQFF. The base sequence is TGCGCCAGCAGCTTGGGTCCAGGGGGTTCCCACAATGAGCAGTTCTTC.